These 26 T cell receptor beta chains were sequenced from one sample in a study of blood T cell repertoires in COVID-19. The repertoire was sequenced with immunoSEQ multiplex PCR; TCRdb's copy has only in-frame clones and lacks some. The sample lists fewer than 200,000 clones, nearly 90% occurring once. The sample consisted of peripheral blood. These TCRs come from a man in his fifties or sixties with active or convalescent COVID-19.

This rearrangement joins TRBV5-4 to TRBJ1-1; tentative D call: TRBD1 (6 bases). The CDR3 has 14 amino acids. The germline CDR1 and CDR2 sequences are SGHNT and YYREEE (reference sequence). Trimming removed 1 base at V and 0 bases at J, with 7 bases between. Here the CDR3 DNA reads TGTGCCAGCAGCTTGCGGGACATGAACACTGAAGCTTTCTTT. This sequence encodes CASSLRDMNTEAFF.

This chain joins TRBV6-6 and TRBJ1-2; D is undetermined. V lost 5 bases to trimming and J lost 6 bases, with 10 bases between them. The CDR3 length is 12 residues. The V gene's germline CDR1 is MNHNY and CDR2 SVGAGI (reference sequence). CDR3 in DNA: TGTGCCAGCAGTCCCGGAGCGAATGGCTACACCTTC. Amino acids: CASSPGANGYTF.

The chain combines TRBV5-1 with TRBJ2-1, with 7 bases aligning to TRBD2. J lost 0 bases, V lost 0 bases, and 3 bases had no gene match. The CDR3 has 16 amino acids. CDR1 SGHRS and CDR2 YFSETQ come from the germline V gene. The CDR3 DNA reads as TGCGCCAGCAGCTTGGCCTGGGGGGGCTCCTACAATGAGCAGTTCTTC. This sequence encodes CASSLAWGGSYNEQFF.

V and J are TRBV11-2 and TRBJ1-6, with a weak D call TRBD1 (6 bases). The CDR3 totals 16 residues. V was shortened by 4 bases and J by 6 bases, with 16 bases between the two germline ends. Germline assignment: CDR1 SGHAT and CDR2 FQNNGV. As DNA, the CDR3 is TGTGCCAGCAGCTCCTCCTCGACAGGACTTAATTCACCCCTCCACTTT. Encoded protein: CASSSSSTGLNSPLHF.

The CDR3, as DNA: TGTGCCAGCTCCCAGGACAGGGGCGTTAATAATTCACCCCTCCACTTT. Its protein product is CASSQDRGVNNSPLHF. The J gene is TRBJ1-6, the V gene TRBV18; TRBD1 agrees at 9 bases. Trimming at V came to 6 bases and at J to 5 bases, leaving 8 bases not matched to a gene. CDR1 and CDR2 from the germline V gene are KGHSH and LQKENI. The CDR3 is 16 residues long.

In its sample, this clone was seen a few times. The gene calls are TRBV5-1 and TRBJ1-6; D is unresolved. CDR3 length: 14 amino acids. Trimming stripped 0 bases from V and 8 bases from J, with 9 bases between. Germline V lookup: CDR1 SGHRS, CDR2 YFSETQ. CDR3 nucleotide sequence: TGCGCCAGCAGCTTGGACAGTTCCGATTCACCCCTCCACTTT. Its translation is CASSLDSSDSPLHF.

This chain joins TRBV3-1 (or the pseudogene TRBV3-2) and TRBJ1-2; unclear D gene. The V gene lost 0 bases and the J gene lost 4 bases, with 12 bases spanning the gap. Per the germline V gene, CDR1 is LGHDT and CDR2 is YNNKEL (reference sequence). The CDR3 is 15 residues long. CDR3 in DNA: TGTGCCAGCAGCCAAGATCGGGTGGCCGTCTATGGCTACACCTTC. It translates to CASSQDRVAVYGYTF.

This CDR3 reads CASSETRVTGELFF. The CDR3 bases are TGTGCCAGCAGTGAAACCAGGGTCACCGGGGAGCTGTTTTTT. The chain uses TRBV6-1 and TRBJ2-2; a possible D gene is TRBD1 (5 bases). V lost 2 bases and J lost 4, with 8 bases in between. This CDR3 has 14 amino acids. Germline V gene sequence: CDR1 MNHNS, CDR2 SASEGT.

This rearrangement joins TRBV5-6 to TRBJ1-6; TRBD1 is a possible D gene (6 bases). The germline V gene has CDR1 SGHDT and CDR2 YYEEEE. V dropped 4 bases and J dropped 2 bases, with 16 bases sitting between them. This CDR3 spans 17 amino acids. DNA for the CDR3: TGTGCCAGCAGCGCATCACAGGGTCGCACCTATAATTCACCCCTCCACTTT. Protein sequence: CASSASQGRTYNSPLHF.

This rearrangement joins TRBV7-3 to TRBJ2-3; the D gene is possibly TRBD1 (5 bases). Trimming pared 5 bases from V and 4 bases from J, leaving 13 bases between. Germline V gene sequence: CDR1 SGHTA, CDR2 FQGTGA. The CDR3 contains 14 residues. This chain's CDR3 is CASSTTGPADTQYF. CDR3 in DNA: TGTGCCAGCAGCACTACAGGTCCGGCAGATACGCAGTATTTT.

The genes are TRBV29-1 and TRBJ2-5; 10 bases align to TRBD1. Trimming took 7 bases from V and 3 from J; bases not matched to a gene: 17. Germline-derived CDR1 and CDR2 are SQVTM and ANQGSEA. The CDR3 sequence is 17 residues long. In nucleotides, the CDR3 is TGCAGCGGGCACGCCGCAAAAGGGACAGGGGATAAAGAGACCCAGTACTTC. Its protein product is CSGHAAKGTGDKETQYF.

The rearrangement joins TRBV4-1 to TRBJ2-7; 8 bases fit TRBD2. Germline CDR1 reads MGHRA; CDR2 reads YSYEKL. With 0 bases clipped from V and 2 bases from J, the junction kept 6 bases outside the gene matches. The CDR3 is 16 amino acids. The CDR3 DNA sequence: TGCGCCAGCAGCCAAGATTTAGCGGGGAGCCCCTACGAGCAGTACTTC. Amino acid sequence: CASSQDLAGSPYEQYF.

This rearrangement joins TRBV9 to TRBJ2-7; the D gene is possibly TRBD1 (5 bases). The length of the CDR3 is 16 residues. With 0 bases removed from V and 1 base from J, the gap between germline ends came to 14 bases. The germline CDR1 and CDR2 sequences are SGDLS and YYNGEE. The CDR3 protein is CASSVGAREVSYEQYF. As DNA, the CDR3 is TGTGCCAGCAGCGTAGGTGCCAGGGAAGTGTCCTACGAGCAGTACTTC.

This chain connects TRBV7-8 to TRBJ1-6; D is unresolved. This CDR3 is built from 13 residues. The V gene's germline CDR1 is SGHVS and CDR2 FQNEAQ. V lost 3 bases and J lost 10, with 10 bases in between. The CDR3 DNA is TGTGCCAGCAGCTTTGAGTCTCGGTCACCCCTCCACTTT. It translates to CASSFESRSPLHF.

The chain carries TRBV19 and TRBJ1-1; D perhaps matches TRBD1 (6 bases). The V gene's germline CDR1 is LNHDA and CDR2 SQIVND (reference sequence). Trimming cost V 6 bases and J 0 bases, with 20 bases left between them. The CDR3 is 17 amino acids. DNA for the CDR3: TGTGCCAGTAGCCCCAGGGGAGGGGGGTGGATGAACACTGAAGCTTTCTTT. The encoded protein is CASSPRGGGWMNTEAFF.

The chain is built from TRBV6-1 and TRBJ1-5; 8 bases line up with TRBD1. The V segment lost 2 bases and the J segment 2 bases; nucleotides outside the gene matches: 14. This CDR3 spans 19 amino acids. Per germline, CDR1 MNHNS and CDR2 SASEGT. CDR3 coding DNA: TGTGCCAGCAGTGAAAGAGACAGGGGCTTGATGATGGGCAATCAGCCCCAGCATTTT. This gives the protein CASSERDRGLMMGNQPQHF.

The chain is built from TRBV24-1 and TRBJ1-1; 10 nucleotides align to TRBD1. The ends lost 7 bases at V and 3 bases at J; junction bases unmatched: 1. CDR3 length: 13 amino acids. CDR1 is KGHDR, CDR2 SFDVKD, per germline. The CDR3 sequence is CATRGTGDTEAFF. CDR3 sequence (DNA): TGTGCCACCAGGGGGACAGGGGACACTGAAGCTTTCTTT.

This chain uses TRBV9 with TRBJ1-2; D gene unclear. V lost 0 bases and J lost 2, with 11 bases in between. Germline assignment: CDR1 SGDLS and CDR2 YYNGEE. This CDR3 is built from 15 residues. DNA for the CDR3: TGTGCCAGCAGCGTAGAGGTGGCTAGCAACTATGGCTACACCTTC. It codes for CASSVEVASNYGYTF.

The CDR3 loop is CASSEIASGATQYF. In DNA form, the CDR3 reads TGTGCCAGCAGTGAAATAGCTAGCGGGGCGACCCAGTACTTC. The chain recombines TRBV6-1 with TRBJ2-5, with TRBD2 matching 9 bases. Looked up from germline, CDR1 is MNHNS and CDR2 is SASEGT. J lost 7 bases, V lost 2 bases, and 5 bases had no gene match. The CDR3 length is 14 residues.

Worth noting for this clone: Other DNA sequences of this sample code for an identical CDR3. The chain is built from TRBV20-1 and TRBJ1-3; D remains unclear. The V gene's germline CDR1 is DFQATT and CDR2 SNEGSKA (reference sequence). The V end was cut by 5 bases, the J end by 7 bases, with 9 bases between. The CDR3 runs 11 residues. The CDR3 sequence: CSASPGNTIYF. DNA for the CDR3: TGCAGTGCTTCTCCCGGGAACACCATATATTTT.

This chain uses TRBV5-3 with TRBJ1-2; D not resolved. TRBV5-3 is labeled an ORF, and its function is uncertain. The CDR3 has 17 residues. V was shortened by 0 bases and J by 7 bases, with 22 bases between the two germline ends. CDR3 coding DNA: TGTGCCAGAAGCTTGGGACGGAGTTACCCAAATTGTAGTGGCTACACCTTC. The encoded protein is CARSLGRSYPNCSGYTF.

The chain is built from TRBV19 and TRBJ2-6, with 12 bases that match TRBD1. Looked up from germline, CDR1 is LNHDA and CDR2 is SQIVND (reference sequence). This CDR3 comprises 19 residues. The ends lost 6 bases at V and 1 base at J; junction bases unmatched: 10. CDR3 nucleotide sequence: TGTGCCAGTAGCGGGACAGGGGGCCGCGTGGGATCTGGGGCCAACGTCCTGACTTTC. This sequence encodes CASSGTGGRVGSGANVLTF. Looking up the rest from reference TRBV19 and TRBJ2-6 gives the full variable domain: DGGITQSPKYLFRKEGQNVTLSCEQNLNHDAMYWYRQDPGQGLRLIYYSQIVNDFQKGDIAEGYSVSREKKESFPLTVTSAQKNPTAFYLCASSGTGGRVGSGANVLTFGAGSRLTVL.

The chain recombines TRBV20-1 with TRBJ1-1; D is uncertain. Per germline, CDR1 DFQATT and CDR2 SNEGSKA (reference sequence). Trimming removed 5 bases from V and 1 base from J, with 11 bases in between. The CDR3 loop spans 13 amino acids. The CDR3 is CSAGGLRNTEAFF. For the CDR3, the DNA is TGCAGTGCTGGTGGACTGCGGAACACTGAAGCTTTCTTT.

CDR3 loop: CASSQPGAGTEAFF. The CDR3 region has the DNA TGTGCCAGCAGCCAGCCAGGGGCCGGAACTGAAGCTTTCTTT. The gene calls are TRBV3-1 (or the pseudogene TRBV3-2) and TRBJ1-1, with D possibly matching TRBD1 (6 bases). Germline V gene data show CDR1 as LGHDT and CDR2 as YNNKEL (reference sequence). CDR3 length equals 14 residues. The V and J ends lost 3 bases and 5 bases respectively, with 13 bases between them.

This chain uses TRBV9 with TRBJ1-1; 7 positions agree with TRBD1. This CDR3 region has 15 residues. Germline CDR1 is SGDLS and CDR2 is YYNGEE. V lost 4 bases to trimming and J lost 1 base; unmatched junction nucleotides: 7. CDR3 amino acids: CASSFSGGGNTEAFF. DNA of the CDR3: TGTGCCAGCAGCTTTTCAGGGGGTGGGAACACTGAAGCTTTCTTT.

The V gene is TRBV11-1, the J gene TRBJ2-5; D is undetermined. CDR1 is SGHAT and CDR2 is FQDESV in the germline V gene (reference sequence). V was shortened by 3 bases and J by 5 bases, with 13 bases between the two germline ends. CDR3 length: 14 amino acids. CDR3 coding DNA: TGTGCCAGCAGCTTCGGAACGGCGAGGGAGACCCAGTACTTC. This sequence encodes CASSFGTARETQYF. The variable domain in full, completed from reference TRBV11-1 and TRBJ2-5, reads EAEVAQSPRYKITEKSQAVAFWCDPISGHATLYWYRQILGQGPELLVQFQDESVVDDSQLPKDRFSAERLKGVDSTLKIQPAELGDSAMYLCASSFGTARETQYFGPGTRLLVL.